The clone carrying this T cell receptor beta chain was found many times. Antigen unknown. The sample is drawn from a study of blood T cells in healthy people across ages. For the second PCR, which ran for roughly 7 to 11 cycles, a sample-barcoded 5' primer and a J-beta primer mix were used. A template-switch adaptor with 12 random nucleotides tagged each cDNA molecule. TCRdb redid the calling of the 5' RACE reads with MiXCR, one entry per CDR3 protein. Altogether 590,000 or so distinct CDR3 sequences are present, approximately 30% being singletons, with the ten largest covering more than 15%. Each individual donor underwent a draw of roughly 10 milliliters of peripheral blood. Trimming cost V 2 bases and J 2 bases; bases outside gene matches: 2. CDR3 length: 15 amino acids. CDR1 and CDR2 (germline): MNHEY, SVGAGI. General observations from the study: Any changes in expanded clonotypes were possibly confounded, as donor CMV status remained unknown.

The rearrangement uses TRBV6-5 and TRBJ2-3, with 9 positions matching TRBD2. The clonotype originates from a woman of 80 years or more in good health. The sequencing input was blood. CDR3 DNA sequence: TGTGCCAGCAGTTACGGCGGGGGGGACACAGATACGCAGTATTTT. It specifies CASSYGGGDTDTQYF.